A selection of T cell receptor beta chains follows, all from one sample in a study of human T cells and chemical hapten exposure. A single record per CDR3 protein comes from TCRdb applying MiXCR to the RACE reads. The table shows some 80,000 distinct CDR3 sequences, with about 10% occurring only once. The source was whole blood, collected in connection with sensitization to the hapten diphenylcyclopropenone (DPC). Receptor source: a woman aged 50 to 60 with alopecia areata. Some clones in this sample may be carry-over from other donors' samples. Both conserved end residues are part of each CDR3. A D gene is named only where the DNA matches it firmly. Expanded clones are given a class, and other clones once, few, many or no size at all.

-	TRBV6-5	few	TRBJ2-7	TGTGCCAGCAGCAAGAATGAGGGGTACGAGCAGTACTTC	CASSKNEGYEQYF
TRBD2	TRBV4-3	few	TRBJ2-2	TGCGCCAGCAGCCGGTGGCTAGCGGGGGGCGGGGAGCTGTTTTTT	CASSRWLAGGGELFF
TRBD2	TRBV7-2	-	TRBJ2-2	TGTGCCAGCAGCTGGACTAGCGGGGGGCACACCGGGGAGCTGTTTTTT	CASSWTSGGHTGELFF
TRBD2	TRBV7-2	few	TRBJ2-1	TGTGCCAGCAGTCTTAGGGGATTGGGACTAGCGGGAGTCGGGAATGAGCAGTTCTTC	CASSLRGLGLAGVGNEQFF
-	TRBV11-2	-	TRBJ2-3	TGTGCCAGCAGCTCCCGGGACGGGGATAGCACAGATACGCAGTATTTT	CASSSRDGDSTDTQYF
-	TRBV3-1	-	TRBJ2-1	TGTGCCAGCAGCCTAAGCTCCTACAATGAGCAGTTCTTC	CASSLSSYNEQFF
-	TRBV7-6	many	TRBJ2-2	TGTGCCAGCAGCTTTCGACAATTGCAGGGGGAGCTGTTTTTT	CASSFRQLQGELFF
-	TRBV11-2	many	TRBJ2-1	TGTGCCAGCAGCTCGACGGCCCTACAATGGGATGAGCAGTTCTTC	CASSSTALQWDEQFF
TRBD1	TRBV7-2	few	TRBJ1-2	TGTGCCAGCAGCTCGTCCGGGACAGGCTATGGCTACACCTTC	CASSSSGTGYGYTF
TRBD2	TRBV6-5	few	TRBJ2-5	TGTGCCAGCAGTTACTTTTTCGGGGGGCAAGAGACCCAGTACTTC	CASSYFFGGQETQYF
TRBD1	TRBV10-3	many	TRBJ1-5	TGTGCCATCAGTCCGGGACAGGGCAATCAGCCCCAGCATTTT	CAISPGQGNQPQHF
-	TRBV7-8	many	TRBJ1-2	TGTGCCAGCAGCTTAGCCACGGTGGACGGATACACTAACTATGGCTACACCTTC	CASSLATVDGYTNYGYTF
TRBD2	TRBV20-1	many	TRBJ2-1	TGCAGTGCTAGGGGGACTAGCGGGAGGGTTTACAATGAGCAGTTCTTC	CSARGTSGRVYNEQFF
-	TRBV6-5	few	TRBJ2-6	TGTGCCAGCGGTTCTGGAAGGTCTTACGGGAGCTCTGGGGCCAACGTCCTGACTTTC	CASGSGRSYGSSGANVLTF
TRBD2	TRBV28	many	TRBJ2-1	TGTGCCGGGGGACTAGCGGGAGGCAATGAGCAGTTCTTC	CAGGLAGGNEQFF
-	TRBV2	few	TRBJ2-2	TGTGCCAGCGACCGATACACCGGGGAGCTGTTTTTT	CASDRYTGELFF
TRBD1	TRBV18	-	TRBJ1-1	TGTGCCAGCTCAGATACCAGGACAGGGGCAAACATGAACACTGAAGCTTTCTTT	CASSDTRTGANMNTEAFF
TRBD1	TRBV28	-	TRBJ1-5	TGTGCCAGCAGCGCCAGGGGGCTTGAGCAGCCCCAGCATTTT	CASSARGLEQPQHF
-	TRBV18	few	TRBJ1-1	TGTGCCAGCTCAAGTGAAAGGAACACTGAAGCTTTCTTT	CASSSERNTEAFF
TRBD1	TRBV7-9	many	TRBJ2-5	TGTGCCAGCAGCATCGGGACAGGAGCAGAGACCCAGTACTTC	CASSIGTGAETQYF
TRBD2	TRBV7-9	-	TRBJ2-5	TGTGCCAGCAGCTTGGACGGACTAGTGGGAGGGCCAGAGACCCAGTACTTC	CASSLDGLVGGPETQYF
-	TRBV7-6	many	TRBJ2-5	TGTGCCAGCAGCTTAGGGCAGGGTTGGCAAGAGACCCAGTACTTC	CASSLGQGWQETQYF
TRBD2	TRBV2	many	TRBJ2-2	TGTGCCAGCAGCGGGACTAGCCGTTACACCGGGGAGCTGTTTTTT	CASSGTSRYTGELFF
-	TRBV29-1	many	TRBJ2-1	TGCAGCGTTGGGTTAGGCAATGAGCAGTTCTTC	CSVGLGNEQFF
-	TRBV7-3	few	TRBJ2-3	TGTGCCAGCAGCTTAATGGGGGGCAGAGATACGCAGTATTTT	CASSLMGGRDTQYF
-	TRBV7-2	many	TRBJ1-3	TGTGCCAGCAGCTTAGGCGGGGGAGCGGGAAACACCATATATTTT	CASSLGGGAGNTIYF
TRBD1	TRBV19	many	TRBJ2-2	TGTGCCAGTAGTTTCCGGACAGGCACCGGGGAGCTGTTTTTT	CASSFRTGTGELFF
-	TRBV29-1	few	TRBJ1-4	TGCAGCGTTCGTATCCAGCCTCGCACTAATGAAAAACTGTTTTTT	CSVRIQPRTNEKLFF
-	TRBV29-1	medium-sized	TRBJ1-5	TGCAGCGAACCCGAGACAGTATACTACAATCAGCCCCAGCATTTT	CSEPETVYYNQPQHF
-	TRBV11-2	many	TRBJ2-3	TGTGCCAGCAGGATAGCGGGCACAGATACGCAGTATTTT	CASRIAGTDTQYF
-	TRBV20-1	many	TRBJ2-7	TGCAGTGCGGCCCGCTTGGCCTCAGCGACCTACGAGCAGTACTTC	CSAARLASATYEQYF
-	TRBV11-1	-	TRBJ2-6	TGTGCCAGCAGCTCCTTTGAGGGGGCCAACGTCCTGACTTTC	CASSSFEGANVLTF
-	TRBV3-1	-	TRBJ1-1	TGTGCCAGCAGGAACCGGGACATCCACGGTGAAGCTTTCTTT	CASRNRDIHGEAFF
TRBD2	TRBV6-5	-	TRBJ2-1	TGTGTCAGCAGTTCTGGGACTAGCTCCGTCAATGAGCAGTTCTTC	CVSSSGTSSVNEQFF
TRBD2	TRBV28	many	TRBJ2-7	TGTGCCAGCAGCTCCCCCCGGGGGGTGGAACTCTACGAGCAGTACTTC	CASSSPRGVELYEQYF
-	TRBV6-1	many	TRBJ1-3	TGTGCCAGCAGTGAAGCATTGACAATCTCTGGAAACACCATATATTTT	CASSEALTISGNTIYF
TRBD2	TRBV6-5	-	TRBJ2-1	TGTGCCAGCAGTAGCTGGACTAGCGGGAGTATCTCCTACAATGAGCAGTTCTTC	CASSSWTSGSISYNEQFF
-	TRBV7-2	-	TRBJ2-2	TGTGCCAGCACCAAACGACTCCTCTCGGGGCAGGGGAACACCGGGGAGCTGTTTTTT	CASTKRLLSGQGNTGELFF
TRBD1	TRBV25-1	many	TRBJ2-7	TGTGCCAGCAGTGAATATCCCGGGACAGCTACCTACGAGCAGTACTTC	CASSEYPGTATYEQYF
-	TRBV6-5	few	TRBJ1-2	TGTGCCAGCAGTTACTCGGGGCAGGGAGGTGATGGCTACACCTTC	CASSYSGQGGDGYTF
-	TRBV7-2	-	TRBJ2-3	TGTGCCAGCAGCTCCTCCCCAGATACGCAGTATTTT	CASSSSPDTQYF
-	TRBV2	few	TRBJ2-6	TGTGCCAGCAGTGGGGGACTGACTGGGGCCAACGTCCTGACTTTC	CASSGGLTGANVLTF
TRBD2	TRBV14	-	TRBJ2-3	TGTGCCAGCAGCCATTCTTGGACTAGCGGACCCTCAGATACGCAGTATTTT	CASSHSWTSGPSDTQYF
TRBD1	TRBV20-1	few	TRBJ1-2	TGCAGTGCTTCAAAGACCGGGACAGGGGCCTCATCTGGCGGCTACACCTTC	CSASKTGTGASSGGYTF
-	TRBV7-2	few	TRBJ1-3	TGTGCCAGCTCCGACGGGGGGCTTGGAAACACCATATATTTT	CASSDGGLGNTIYF
-	TRBV19	-	TRBJ2-6	TGTGCCAGTACCCTTCTACGGGGGTCTGGGGCCAACGTCCTGACTTTC	CASTLLRGSGANVLTF
-	TRBV18	-	TRBJ2-7	TGTGCCAGCTCACCTGCAGGGGACGAGCAGTACTTC	CASSPAGDEQYF
-	TRBV29-1	many	TRBJ2-3	TGCAGCGTTGGAGGAAGCACAGATACGCAGTATTTT	CSVGGSTDTQYF
TRBD2	TRBV6-2/TRBV6-3	few	TRBJ2-3	TGTGCCAGCAAAGAGGAGCGGGGGATGGGCACAGATACGCAGTATTTT	CASKEERGMGTDTQYF